The 29 T cell receptor beta chains presented below share a single source sample, sequenced in a study of tumor-infiltrating lymphocytes in primary liver carcinoma. For blood RNA, unsorted whole blood served as the source, and germline DNA was extracted too. The researchers produced TCR beta cDNA from roughly 500 ng total RNA with a constant-region primer. Researchers made the TCR beta libraries by running three nested multiplex PCR rounds with slightly modified ARM-PCR. The two initial PCR rounds, approximately 10 cycles each, used TRBV1-TRBV30 forward and C-beta reverse primers. TCRdb itself ran the multiplex PCR reads through MiXCR, one entry per CDR3 protein. The sample lists approximately 210,000 distinct CDR3 sequences, 65% occurring once. Sequences were obtained from peripheral blood. Source of these receptors: a woman aged 55-69 years with primary liver carcinoma and hepatitis B virus infection.

Note on this clonotype: Compared with germline, one end of the junction differs, possibly owing to a read error. The chain uses TRBV11-2 and TRBJ2-3; possibly TRBD2 for D (6 bases). Germline values: CDR1 SGHAT, CDR2 FQNNGV. This CDR3 spans 16 amino acids. For the CDR3, the DNA is TGTACCAGCAGCTTAGATGACCGGACTAACACAGATACGCAGTATTTT. Translating gives CTSSLDDRTNTDTQYF.

Worth noting for this clonotype: This may be a read error: a much more frequent sequence differs by one nucleotide. The chain carries TRBV6-1 and TRBJ2-1; maybe TRBD1 (6 bases). Trimming took off 6 bases at V and 6 bases at J, with 24 bases between the two ends. The CDR3 is 17 amino acids. Looked up from germline, CDR1 is MNHNS and CDR2 is SASEGT. Written as DNA, the CDR3 is TGTGCCAGCAGCGACCGAGGACAGCGAATTCACTCCAATGAGCAGTTCTTC. Protein: CASSDRGQRIHSNEQFF.

At least ten counts were recorded for this clonotype. J is TRBJ1-1 and V is TRBV5-5; D perhaps matches TRBD1 (5 bases). V was clipped by 2 bases and J by 1 base, with 12 bases between them. This CDR3 region has 15 residues. Germline assignment: CDR1 SGHKS and CDR2 YYEKEE (reference sequence). The CDR3 DNA reads as TGTGCCAGCAGCTTCATAACAGGACCGAACACTGAAGCTTTCTTT. It codes for CASSFITGPNTEAFF. The full variable domain, its missing parts supplied by reference TRBV5-5 and TRBJ1-1, is DAGVTQSPTHLIKTRGQQVTLRCSPISGHKSVSWYQQVLGQGPQFIFQYYEKEERGRGNFPDRFSARQFPNYSSELNVNALLLGDSALYLCASSFITGPNTEAFFGQGTRLTVV.

This clonotype was seen ten or more times. The chain is built from TRBV12-3 or TRBV12-4 and TRBJ1-5; maybe TRBD1 (5 bases). This CDR3 region has 16 residues. With 2 bases removed from V and 0 bases from J, the gap between germline ends came to 11 bases. CDR3 sequence reads: CASSLLGVNSNQPQHF. CDR3 bases: TGTGCCAGCAGTTTATTAGGGGTGAATAGCAATCAGCCCCAGCATTTT.

This clonotype was counted a single time. The chain uses TRBV24-1 and TRBJ2-5; TRBD1 agrees at 7 bases. This CDR3 has 15 residues. The trim removed 4 bases at V and 0 bases at J, leaving 4 bases unmatched. Germline-derived CDR1 and CDR2 are KGHDR and SFDVKD. The CDR3: CATSDPQGYQETQYF. DNA of the CDR3: TGTGCCACCAGTGACCCACAGGGGTACCAAGAGACCCAGTACTTC.

Concerning this clonotype itself: Lacking the conserved final phenylalanine or tryptophan, this CDR3 likely reflects a read error. The chain combines TRBV12-3 or TRBV12-4 with TRBJ2-2; D gene unclear. The length of the CDR3 is 14 residues. The CDR3 bases are TGTGCCAACAGTTTGGGCGGTCCCACCGGGGAGCTGTTTTTA. Amino acid sequence: CANSLGGPTGELFL.

This chain links TRBV11-2 with TRBJ2-7; D gene unclear. The CDR3 loop spans 14 amino acids. V dropped 0 bases and J dropped 5 bases, with 11 bases sitting between them. The germline CDR1 and CDR2 sequences are SGHAT and FQNNGV. The CDR3 is CASSLETGPNEQYF. The CDR3 DNA sequence: TGTGCCAGCAGCTTAGAGACGGGTCCCAACGAGCAGTACTTC.

Details on this clonotype: This may be a read error: a much more frequent sequence differs by one nucleotide. The J gene is TRBJ2-7, the V gene TRBV12-5; D not resolved. Germline-derived CDR1 and CDR2 are LGHNT and FRNRAP. The germline V and J ends were trimmed by 3 bases and 5 bases, with 5 bases remaining between them. This CDR3 region has 11 residues. The CDR3 here is CASGFFDEQYF. Written as DNA, the CDR3 is TGTGCTAGTGGTTTTTTTGACGAGCAGTACTTC. Filled out from reference TRBV12-5 and TRBJ2-7, the complete variable domain reads DARVTQTPRHKVTEMGQEVTMRCQPILGHNTVFWYRQTMMQGLELLAYFRNRAPLDDSGMPKDRFSAEMPDATLATLKIQPSEPRDSAVYFCASGFFDEQYFGPGTRLTVT.

In this sample, this clonotype turned up a few times. Just one base apart from a much larger clone, this may be a read error. The V and J genes are TRBV6-1 and TRBJ2-5; D may be TRBD1 (6 bases). The germline V gene encodes CDR1 MNHNS and CDR2 SASEGT. The CDR3 contains 16 residues. V dropped 6 bases and J dropped 2 bases, with 19 bases sitting between them. This CDR3 reads CASRAPGTRGQETQYF. DNA for the CDR3: TGTGCCAGCAGGGCCCCAGGGACGAGGGGGCAAGAGACCCAGTACTTC.

This chain connects TRBV7-3 to TRBJ2-5, with 8 bases identical to TRBD1. Germline V gene lookup returns CDR1 SGHTA and CDR2 FQGTGA. The ends lost 5 bases at V and 5 bases at J; junction bases unmatched: 13. This CDR3 comprises 16 residues. In nucleotides, the CDR3 is TGTGCCAGCAGCCAAAAATCAGGGGGCTCACGGGAGACCCAGTACTTC. This gives the protein CASSQKSGGSRETQYF.

This clonotype was seen a few times. No DNA is shown, since the ends of the CDR3 on it are uncertain; the CDR3 is the one TCRdb lists. The J gene is TRBJ2-3, the V gene TRBV12-3 or TRBV12-4; whether TRBD1, the table's D call, matches the DNA was not checked. The CDR3 has 15 amino acids, counting both end residues. The CDR3: CASSSSGFRTDTQYF.

V gene TRBV18 combines with J gene TRBJ2-7; 8 positions match TRBD1. There are 14 residues in the CDR3. The J segment lost 2 bases and the V segment lost 3 bases, leaving 3 bases of the junction unmatched. Germline CDR1 and CDR2: KGHSH and LQKENI. The CDR3 DNA sequence: TGTGCCAGCTCACCCCGACAGGGGCCCTACGAGCAGTACTTC. It codes for CASSPRQGPYEQYF. The complete variable domain, with remaining parts taken from reference TRBV18 and TRBJ2-7, reads NAGVMQNPRHLVRRRGQEARLRCSPMKGHSHVYWYRQLPEEGLKFMVYLQKENIIDESGMPKERFSAEFPKEGPSILRIQQVVRGDSAAYFCASSPRQGPYEQYFGPGTRLTVT.

This clonotype has more than one count but fewer than ten. The rearrangement uses TRBV28 and TRBJ2-7; 11 nucleotides match TRBD2. CDR3 length equals 16 residues. CDR1 is MDHEN and CDR2 is SYDVKM in the germline V gene. Trimming cost V 5 bases and J 0 bases; bases outside gene matches: 6. The CDR3 coding sequence is TGTGCCAGCAGTAGTCCTGGACTAGCGGGCTCCTACGAGCAGTACTTC. It yields the protein CASSSPGLAGSYEQYF. Looking up the rest from reference TRBV28 and TRBJ2-7 gives the full variable domain: DVKVTQSSRYLVKRTGEKVFLECVQDMDHENMFWYRQDPGLGLRLIYFSYDVKMKEKGDIPEGYSVSREKKERFSLILESASTNQTSMYLCASSSPGLAGSYEQYFGPGTRLTVT.

Comment on this clonotype: The germline gene is not matched at one end of the junction; a read error may be the cause. The chain has TRBV11-2 and TRBJ2-7; 10 bases agree with TRBD1. CDR1 is SGHAT and CDR2 is FQNNGV in the germline V gene. The CDR3 has 15 amino acids. CDR3 sequence: CASNLAGTGEYEQYF. Written as DNA, the CDR3 is TGTGCCAGCAACTTAGCAGGGACAGGGGAGTATGAGCAGTACTTC.

Details on this clonotype: At one boundary the junction diverges from the germline segment, which might be a read error. The V and J genes are TRBV6-6 and TRBJ2-1; tentative D call: TRBD1 (5 bases). The V gene's germline CDR1 is MNHNY and CDR2 SVGAGI (reference sequence). The CDR3 runs 13 residues. Here the CDR3 reads CASSYGAYNKQFF. DNA for the CDR3: TGTGCCAGCAGTTATGGGGCGTACAATAAGCAGTTCTTC.

Only one count was recorded for this clonotype. A clone one base away is much larger, so this may be a read error. This chain joins TRBV6-5 and TRBJ2-7, with D possibly matching TRBD1 (6 bases). CDR3 length equals 14 residues. CDR1 and CDR2 (germline): MNHEY, SVGAGI. For the CDR3, the DNA is TGTACCAGCAGTTACATGGACAGAACCTACGAGCAGTACTTC. It specifies CTSSYMDRTYEQYF.

In regard to this clonotype: A much larger clonotype is one base distant, so this may be a read error. The chain joins TRBV28 to TRBJ1-6; D unresolved. V lost 6 bases to trimming and J lost 6 bases, with 15 bases between them. The CDR3 is made up of 15 amino acids. Germline V gives CDR1 MDHEN, CDR2 SYDVKM. The DNA of the CDR3 is TGTGCCAGCAGCGCAGCCAGACACTTTAATTCACCCCTCCACTTT. Translated, it gives CASSAARHFNSPLHF.

Concerning this clonotype: Mismatch with germline at one junction end may stem from a read error. The J gene is TRBJ1-2, the V gene TRBV5-6; D remains unclear. The CDR3 runs 12 residues. The germline gives CDR1 SGHDT, CDR2 YYEEEE. In DNA form, the CDR3 reads TGTGCCAGGAGCTCGGACGGCTATGGCTACACCTTC. Its protein product is CARSSDGYGYTF.

V is TRBV12-3 or TRBV12-4 and J is TRBJ2-3; D is ambiguous. CDR3 size: 14 residues. The V end lost 0 bases, the J end lost 9 bases, and 13 bases lay between the germline ends. The DNA for the CDR3 is TGTGCCAGCAGTTTAGCGAAGAGGTTGGGGACGCAGTATTTT. Encoded protein: CASSLAKRLGTQYF.

This chain uses TRBV5-1 with TRBJ2-3; a weak D match, TRBD2 (6 bases). The CDR3 length is 15 residues. Trimming shortened V by 5 bases and J by 7 bases, and 20 bases separated the two germline ends. CDR1 SGHRS and CDR2 YFSETQ come from the germline V gene. Here the CDR3 DNA reads TGCGCCAGCAGACCCGGAGGGGCCGCCGGGAATACGCAGTATTTT. The encoded protein is CASRPGGAAGNTQYF.

This clonotype has just a few counts. The chain joins TRBV29-1 to TRBJ2-1; D not certain. Trimming shortened V by 3 bases and J by 6 bases, and 18 bases separated the two germline ends. The CDR3 runs 15 residues. Germline V gene data show CDR1 as SQVTM and CDR2 as ANQGSEA. CDR3: CSVDLSRANTNEQFF. For the CDR3, the DNA is TGCAGCGTTGATCTTTCTAGGGCCAATACCAATGAGCAGTTCTTC.

With regard to this clonotype: This may come from a read error, since a much larger clone is one base off. The chain is built from TRBV12-3 or TRBV12-4 and TRBJ2-7; D possibly matches TRBD1 or TRBD2 (5 bases each). V was clipped by 9 bases and J by 3 bases, with 18 bases between them. The length of the CDR3 is 14 residues. The CDR3 bases are TGTGCCAGTTCAGGGAGAGGACCCCGCTACGAGCAGTACTTC. Translating it yields CASSGRGPRYEQYF.

With respect to this clonotype: Compared with germline, one end of the junction differs, possibly owing to a read error. The rearrangement uses TRBV4-1 and TRBJ1-1; 7 bases align to TRBD1. The CDR3 has 16 amino acids. Germline loops: CDR1 MGHRA, CDR2 YSYEKL. CDR3 in amino acids: CARSQVLRAGGTEAFF. The CDR3 DNA reads TGTGCCCGCAGCCAAGTATTAAGGGCAGGGGGTACTGAAGCTTTCTTT.

A remark on this clonotype: A much bigger clone sits one base away, suggesting this may be a read error. The V gene is TRBV6-5, the J gene TRBJ2-6; D may be TRBD1 (6 bases). Germline CDR1 is MNHEY and CDR2 is SVGAGI. This CDR3 is built from 15 residues. CDR3 amino acids: CASSWDNSGANVPTF. DNA of the CDR3: TGTGCCAGCAGCTGGGACAACTCTGGGGCCAACGTCCCGACTTTC.

This clonotype was detected a few times. This could be a read error, since a much larger clone is one nucleotide away. V is TRBV4-2 and J is TRBJ2-3; TRBD2 agrees at 11 bases. V dropped 4 bases and J dropped 8; count of bases not matched to a gene: 14. Germline loops: CDR1 LGHNA, CDR2 YNFKEQ. This CDR3 is built from 17 residues. The CDR3 DNA reads TGTGCCAGCAGCCGAGAAACTAGCGGGAGTTATGGAGGTACGCAGTATTTT. Translation: CASSRETSGSYGGTQYF.

The rearrangement joins TRBV19 to TRBJ2-3; no firm D call. In germline, CDR1 is LNHDA, CDR2 SQIVND (reference sequence). The V and J ends lost 8 bases and 2 bases respectively, with 11 bases between them. The CDR3 is made up of 13 amino acids. CDR3 DNA: TGTGCCAGTGCGGTGGCCTCCACAGATACGCAGTATTTT. Encoded protein: CASAVASTDTQYF.

This clonotype was counted ten times or more. The chain recombines TRBV11-1 with TRBJ2-3; D is perhaps TRBD2 (6 bases). Trimming cost V 5 bases and J 2 bases, with 17 bases left between them. The germline gives CDR1 SGHAT, CDR2 FQDESV (reference sequence). The CDR3 loop spans 16 amino acids. The chain's CDR3 is CASSHGLNGITDTQYF. Written as DNA, the CDR3 is TGTGCCAGCAGCCATGGACTAAACGGGATCACAGATACGCAGTATTTT.

J is TRBJ1-5 and V is TRBV12-3 or TRBV12-4; no clear D gene. Trimming took 1 base from V and 5 from J, leaving 12 bases between them. This CDR3 is 15 amino acids long. The chain's CDR3 is CASSLGAPGDQPQHF. The CDR3 region has the DNA TGTGCCAGCAGTTTAGGGGCACCAGGAGATCAGCCCCAGCATTTT.

In regard to this clonotype: Because the CDR3 is missing its conserved closing phenylalanine or tryptophan, this is likely a read error. V is TRBV11-3 and J is TRBJ2-5; D gene ambiguous. Germline values: CDR1 SGHNT, CDR2 YENEEA. This CDR3 spans 13 amino acids. The CDR3 DNA is TGTGCAAGTAGCTCGGGTCGTGGCGAGACCCAGTACATC. Its protein product is CASSSGRGETQYI.